This T cell receptor beta chain emerged from a study of T cell clonotyping in hematopoietic cell transplantation. Study-wide findings and caveats: Pathologically expanded recipient clonotypes increased progressively from day 30 to day 180 as diversity fell. Graft donor and pretransplant recipient Inverse Simpson Index values predicted broader posttransplant TCR diversity. Cells were unsorted, so CD4 and CD8 contributions were not separated.

Clones were read by immunoSEQ multiplex PCR, and TCRdb kept only the in-frame ones, dropping some. The sample lists over 25,000 clones; 90% to 95% were seen once. With 0 bases removed from V and 1 base from J, the gap between germline ends came to 5 bases. The CDR3 covers 13 residues. Germline V gives CDR1 SGHRS, CDR2 YFSETQ. Recipient blood drawn about 28 days pretransplant and days 30, 100, 180 after. Details on this clone: The antigen remains unidentified.

This clonotype was sampled from a female patient aged 45-60 years who had an allogeneic stem cell transplant from a related donor, so the T cells may come from the graft donor. Some clones in this sample may be carry-over from other donors' samples. Sequenced here: PBMCs, sampled 100 days after allogeneic stem cell transplant. The rearrangement joins TRBV5-1 to TRBJ2-7; no clear D gene. In DNA form, the CDR3 reads TGCGCCAGCAGCTTGGACGGTTCCTACGAGCAGTACTTC. Translation: CASSLDGSYEQYF. Filled out from reference TRBV5-1 and TRBJ2-7, the complete variable domain reads KAGVTQTPRYLIKTRGQQVTLSCSPISGHRSVSWYQQTPGQGLQFLFEYFSETQRNKGNFPGRFSGRQFSNSRSEMNVSTLELGDSALYLCASSLDGSYEQYFGPGTRLTVT.